This TCR beta chain was recovered during a study of regulatory T cells in long-lasting Graves disease. The sample holds many counts of this clonotype. The antigen is unknown. The time point: newly diagnosed GD, antithyroid drugs for less than 3 months. Construction of the TCR library relied on RNA isolated from PBMCs. Construction of the TCR beta libraries employed iRepertoire HTBI primers in conjunction with Arm-PCR of CDR3 regions. TCRdb redid the calling of the multiplex PCR reads with MiXCR, one entry per CDR3 protein. This table holds approximately 400,000 distinct CDR3 sequences, around 14% found once. The germline V gene encodes CDR1 MNHEY and CDR2 SVGEGT. Trimming stripped 4 bases from V and 3 bases from J, with 13 bases between. The CDR3 covers 15 residues. General observations from the study: Among the persistent patients, some 2,900 public clonotypes were shared, more than the 950 to 1,000 shared among new patients.

The same sample was also studied in work on T cells in Graves' hyperthyroidism and ophthalmopathy. That investigation notes: Expanded thyroid clonotypes (above 0.001) were mostly also found in blood.

This material consisted of peripheral blood mononuclear cells (PBMCs), taken at new diagnosis, from a patient treated with antithyroid drugs. The receptor's source is a woman in her 30s with Graves disease. V usage is TRBV6-2 or TRBV6-3 and J usage is TRBJ1-5, with D unresolved. The CDR3: CASSLGSVNNQPQHF. For the CDR3, the DNA is TGTGCCAGCAGTTTGGGCAGTGTAAACAATCAGCCCCAGCATTTT.